The 17 T cell receptor beta chains below all came from one sample that was sequenced in a study of blood T cell repertoires in COVID-19. Clones were sequenced by immunoSEQ multiplex PCR, and TCRdb holds only the in-frame ones, with some missing. The profile shows hundreds of thousands of clones, approximately 90% of them singletons. The source material was peripheral blood. The receptors shown here come from a woman under 30 with acute or convalescent COVID-19.

The chain links TRBV7-9 to TRBJ1-6; D gene uncertain. This CDR3 has 13 amino acids. Germline assignment: CDR1 SEHNR and CDR2 FQNEAQ (reference sequence). The ends were cut back, 1 base at V and 9 bases at J, with 7 bases in the middle. The CDR3 is CASSLVGSSPLHF. In DNA, the CDR3 is TGTGCCAGCAGCTTAGTCGGTTCTTCACCCCTCCACTTT.

This clone appeared a single time. The J gene is TRBJ1-1, the V gene TRBV15, with TRBD1 matching over 9 bases. CDR3 size: 16 residues. Germline V gene data show CDR1 as LNHNV and CDR2 as YYDKDF (reference sequence). J lost 8 bases, V lost 3 bases, and 13 bases had no gene match. The CDR3 DNA reads TGTGCCACCAGCAGGCCCACAGGGGGCGGTATTTGGGAAGCTTTCTTT. Its protein product is CATSRPTGGGIWEAFF.

This chain connects TRBV24-1 to TRBJ2-3; TRBD2 might be the D (6 bases). The CDR3 contains 17 residues. The V end lost 4 bases, the J end lost 3 bases, and 19 bases lay between the germline ends. In germline, CDR1 is KGHDR, CDR2 SFDVKD. The DNA of the CDR3 is TGTGCCACCAGTGACTACCGGGACTCCCCTGGAACAGATACGCAGTATTTT. This translates into CATSDYRDSPGTDTQYF.

The V call is TRBV5-4, the J call TRBJ1-2; maybe TRBD1 (5 bases). Looked up from germline, CDR1 is SGHNT and CDR2 is YYREEE (reference sequence). V was shortened by 3 bases and J by 8 bases, with 17 bases between the two germline ends. The CDR3 is 14 residues long. CDR3: CASSSLGTCLGYTF. The CDR3 DNA is TGTGCCAGCAGCTCACTGGGGACTTGCCTCGGCTACACCTTC. Full variable domain (rest looked up from reference TRBV5-4 and TRBJ1-2): ETGVTQSPTHLIKTRGQQVTLRCSSQSGHNTVSWYQQALGQGPQFIFQYYREEENGRGNFPPRFSGLQFPNYSSELNVNALELDDSALYLCASSSLGTCLGYTFGSGTRLTVV.

The chain joins TRBV9 to TRBJ2-5, with TRBD1 identical over 7 bases. The V gene end was trimmed by 2 bases and the J gene end by 2 bases; junction bases not matched to a gene: 3. CDR1 is SGDLS and CDR2 is YYNGEE in the germline V gene. The CDR3 sequence is 14 residues long. The CDR3 DNA reads as TGTGCCAGCAGCGTCACGGGACAGCAAGAGACCCAGTACTTC. It specifies CASSVTGQQETQYF.

This clone was counted a few times. The V gene is TRBV19, the J gene TRBJ1-5; the D gene is possibly TRBD1 (6 bases). CDR1 and CDR2 (germline): LNHDA, SQIVND (reference sequence). The CDR3 loop spans 15 amino acids. V dropped 0 bases and J dropped 2 bases, with 8 bases sitting between them. The CDR3 loop is CASSIEGHRNQPQHF. CDR3 coding DNA: TGTGCCAGTAGTATAGAGGGACACCGCAATCAGCCCCAGCATTTT.

This clone was observed a single time. V gene TRBV24-1 combines with J gene TRBJ2-2, with D perhaps matching TRBD2 (6 bases). V lost 1 base, J lost 4 bases, and 15 bases lay in between. The CDR3 runs to 17 residues. Germline V gene data show CDR1 as KGHDR and CDR2 as SFDVKD. The CDR3 reads CATSDLGSNGGTGELFF. Here the CDR3 DNA reads TGTGCCACCAGTGATTTAGGGTCAAACGGGGGCACCGGGGAGCTGTTTTTT.

This sequence joins TRBV7-9 and TRBJ2-3; tentatively, D is TRBD2 (6 bases). Germline V CDR1 and CDR2: SEHNR, FQNEAQ (reference sequence). V was clipped by 5 bases and J by 0 bases, with 18 bases between them. This CDR3 has 17 residues. The chain's CDR3 is CASSPGRRDSSTDTQYF. CDR3 in DNA: TGTGCCAGCAGCCCAGGGCGACGGGACTCTAGCACAGATACGCAGTATTTT. Full variable domain (outside the CDR3, taken from reference TRBV7-9 and TRBJ2-3): DTGVSQNPRHKITKRGQNVTFRCDPISEHNRLYWYRQTLGQGPEFLTYFQNEAQLEKSRLLSDRFSAERPKGSFSTLEIQRTEQGDSAMYLCASSPGRRDSSTDTQYFGPGTRLTVL.

This clone showed up just once. This chain uses TRBV6-5 with TRBJ2-1, with D uncertain. There are 10 residues in the CDR3. Germline V gene sequence: CDR1 MNHEY, CDR2 SVGAGI. V lost 6 bases, J lost 7 bases, and 4 bases lay in between. CDR3 sequence: CASSTNEQFF. The CDR3 coding sequence is TGTGCCAGCAGCACAAATGAGCAGTTCTTC.

The genes are TRBV4-2 and TRBJ2-7; TRBD2 is a possible D gene (7 bases). The germline V and J ends were trimmed by 1 base and 1 base, with 14 bases remaining between them. From germline, CDR1 is LGHNA and CDR2 YNFKEQ. The CDR3 is 16 residues long. This chain's CDR3 is CASSQVGGGGSYEQYF. CDR3 nucleotide sequence: TGTGCCAGCAGCCAAGTAGGGGGGGGAGGGTCCTACGAGCAGTACTTC.

V usage is TRBV6-5 and J usage is TRBJ1-6; D is unclear. V lost 0 bases to trimming and J lost 9 bases, with 12 bases between them. The CDR3 length is 15 residues. The germline V gene encodes CDR1 MNHEY and CDR2 SVGAGI. The CDR3 region is CASSYSGGAVSPLHF. CDR3 nucleotide sequence: TGTGCCAGCAGTTACTCGGGAGGTGCGGTTTCACCCCTCCACTTT.

This clone was detected a few times. The rearrangement links TRBV4-3 to TRBJ2-1, with TRBD1 matching over 9 bases. CDR1 and CDR2 (germline): LGHNA, YSLEER. The CDR3 covers 16 residues. V was clipped by 2 bases and J by 7 bases; unmatched bases: 9. DNA of the CDR3: TGCGCCAGCAGCCAAACCGGACAGGGGACGTGGAATGAGCAGTTCTTC. This encodes CASSQTGQGTWNEQFF.

The sample holds a few counts of this clone. V and J are TRBV15 and TRBJ1-4; no clear D gene. This CDR3 is built from 14 residues. Germline V gene sequence: CDR1 LNHNV, CDR2 YYDKDF (reference sequence). Trimming shortened V by 3 bases and J by 5 bases, and 10 bases separated the two germline ends. The CDR3 DNA reads as TGTGCCACCAGCAGCGGGAGATTCAATGAAAAACTGTTTTTT. Residues: CATSSGRFNEKLFF.

The rearrangement uses TRBV9 and TRBJ2-7, with D possibly being TRBD1 (7 bases). Germline V gene lookup returns CDR1 SGDLS and CDR2 YYNGEE. The CDR3 spans 16 residues. V shed 0 bases and J shed 7 bases, with 20 bases lying between them. The CDR3 reads CASSVAYRGLGSEQYF. The CDR3 coding sequence is TGTGCCAGCAGCGTAGCTTACAGGGGCCTCGGGAGTGAGCAGTACTTC.

As regards this clone: Other nucleotide sequences from this sample produce the same CDR3. This chain joins TRBV5-4 and TRBJ1-1; D might be TRBD1 (5 bases). Germline V gives CDR1 SGHNT, CDR2 YYREEE (reference sequence). This CDR3 is 13 amino acids long. Trimming removed 4 bases from V and 1 base from J, with 8 bases in between. CDR3 nucleotides: TGTGCCAGCAGCAGTGGACAGAACACTGAAGCTTTCTTT. It yields the protein CASSSGQNTEAFF.

The gene calls are TRBV5-1 and TRBJ2-1; 15 bases map to TRBD2. Unmatched junction bases numbered 8, after V lost 2 bases and J lost 8 bases. Germline CDR1 SGHRS, CDR2 YFSETQ. CDR3 length: 17 residues. The CDR3 protein is CASSFGLAGGPGDEQFF. As DNA, the CDR3 is TGCGCCAGCAGCTTCGGACTAGCGGGGGGGCCCGGGGATGAGCAGTTCTTC.

The chain's CDR3 is CASSPETGLNTEAFF. DNA for the CDR3: TGTGCCAGCAGCCCGGAGACAGGGTTGAACACTGAAGCTTTCTTT. This sequence joins TRBV7-8 and TRBJ1-1; 7 nucleotides line up with TRBD1. This CDR3 spans 15 amino acids. J was trimmed by 0 bases and V by 5 bases; bases with no gene match: 6. The germline CDR1 and CDR2 sequences are SGHVS and FQNEAQ.